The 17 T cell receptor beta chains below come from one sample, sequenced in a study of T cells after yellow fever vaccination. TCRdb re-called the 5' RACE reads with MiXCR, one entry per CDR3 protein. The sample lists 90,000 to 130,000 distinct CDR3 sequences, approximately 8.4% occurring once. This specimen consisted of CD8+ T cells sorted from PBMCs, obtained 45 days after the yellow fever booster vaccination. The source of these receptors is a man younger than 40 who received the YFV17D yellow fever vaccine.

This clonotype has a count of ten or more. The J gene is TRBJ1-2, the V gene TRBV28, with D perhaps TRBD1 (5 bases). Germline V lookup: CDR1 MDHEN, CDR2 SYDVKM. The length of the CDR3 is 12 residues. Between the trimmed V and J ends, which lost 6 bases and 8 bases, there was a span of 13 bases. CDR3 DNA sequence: TGTGCCAGCAGGGACACAAGGCGCGGCTACACCTTC. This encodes CASRDTRRGYTF.

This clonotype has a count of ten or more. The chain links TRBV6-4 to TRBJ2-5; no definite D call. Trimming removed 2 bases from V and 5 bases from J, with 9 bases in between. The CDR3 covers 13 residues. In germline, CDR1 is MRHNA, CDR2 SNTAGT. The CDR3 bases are TGTGCCAGCAGTGACAGGATTTCCGAGACCCAGTACTTC. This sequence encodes CASSDRISETQYF.

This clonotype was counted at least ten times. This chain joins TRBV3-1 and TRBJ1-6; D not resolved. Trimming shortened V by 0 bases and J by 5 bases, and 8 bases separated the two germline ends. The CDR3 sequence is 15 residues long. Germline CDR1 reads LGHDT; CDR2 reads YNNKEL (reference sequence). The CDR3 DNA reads TGTGCCAGCAGCCAAGATTTGGCAGATAATTCACCCCTCCACTTT. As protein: CASSQDLADNSPLHF.

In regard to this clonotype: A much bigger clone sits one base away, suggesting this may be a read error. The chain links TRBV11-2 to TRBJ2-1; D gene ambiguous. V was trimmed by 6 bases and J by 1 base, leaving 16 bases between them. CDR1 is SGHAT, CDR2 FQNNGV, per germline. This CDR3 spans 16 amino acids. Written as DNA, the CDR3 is TGTGCCAGCAGGGATACGGGTACGGCATCCTACAATGAGCAGTTCTTC. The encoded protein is CASRDTGTASYNEQFF.

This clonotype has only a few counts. The CDR3 spells CAWSVEVDTQYF. Written as DNA, the CDR3 is TGTGCCTGGAGTGTCGAGGTGGATACGCAGTATTTT. The chain uses TRBV30 and TRBJ2-3; D is ambiguous. The CDR3 contains 12 residues. V was clipped by 0 bases and J by 6 bases, with 7 bases between them. The germline gives CDR1 GTSNPN, CDR2 SVGIG (reference sequence).

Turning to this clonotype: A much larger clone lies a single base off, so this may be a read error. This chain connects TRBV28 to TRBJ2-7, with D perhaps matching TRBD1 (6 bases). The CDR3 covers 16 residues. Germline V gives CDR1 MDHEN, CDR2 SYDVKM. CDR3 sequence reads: CASHRARAHYSCEQYF. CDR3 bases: TGTGCCAGCCACAGGGCACGGGCCCACTACTCCTGCGAGCAGTACTTC.

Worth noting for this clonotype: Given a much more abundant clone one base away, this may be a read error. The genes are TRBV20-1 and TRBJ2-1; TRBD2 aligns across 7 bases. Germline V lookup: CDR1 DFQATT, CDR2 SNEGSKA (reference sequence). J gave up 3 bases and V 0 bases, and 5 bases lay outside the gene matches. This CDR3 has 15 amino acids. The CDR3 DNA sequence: TGCAGTGCTAGAGACGAGACTAGCCTCTACAATGAGCAGTTCTTC. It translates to CSARDETSLYNEQFF.

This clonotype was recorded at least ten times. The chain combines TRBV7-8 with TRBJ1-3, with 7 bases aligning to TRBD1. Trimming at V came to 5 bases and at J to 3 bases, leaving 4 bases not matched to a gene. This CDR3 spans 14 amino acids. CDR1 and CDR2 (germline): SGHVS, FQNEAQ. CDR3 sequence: CASSDRVYGNTIYF. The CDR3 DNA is TGTGCCAGCAGCGACAGGGTGTATGGAAACACCATATATTTT.

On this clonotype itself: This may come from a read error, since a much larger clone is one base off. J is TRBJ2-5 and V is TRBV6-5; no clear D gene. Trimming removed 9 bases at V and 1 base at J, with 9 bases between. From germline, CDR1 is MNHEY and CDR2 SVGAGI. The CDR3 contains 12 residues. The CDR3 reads CASASLQETQYF. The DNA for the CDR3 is TGTGCCAGTGCTTCGCTCCAAGAGACCCAGTACTTC.

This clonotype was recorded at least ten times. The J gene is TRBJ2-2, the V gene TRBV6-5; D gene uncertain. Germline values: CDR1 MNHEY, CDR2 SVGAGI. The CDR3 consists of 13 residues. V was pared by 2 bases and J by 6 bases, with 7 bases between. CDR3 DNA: TGTGCCAGCAGTTACGGGGTCTCCGGGGAGCTGTTTTTT. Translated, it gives CASSYGVSGELFF.

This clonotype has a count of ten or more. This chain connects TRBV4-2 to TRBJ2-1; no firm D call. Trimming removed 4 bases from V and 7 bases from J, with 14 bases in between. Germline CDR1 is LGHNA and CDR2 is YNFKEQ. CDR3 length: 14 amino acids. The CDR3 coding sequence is TGTGCCAGCAGCCCACATACAGAATTTAATGAGCAGTTCTTC. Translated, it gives CASSPHTEFNEQFF.

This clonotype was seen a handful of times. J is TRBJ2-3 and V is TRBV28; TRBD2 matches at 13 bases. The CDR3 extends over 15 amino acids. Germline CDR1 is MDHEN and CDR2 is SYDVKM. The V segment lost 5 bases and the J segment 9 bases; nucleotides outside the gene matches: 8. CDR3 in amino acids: CASSGTSGTAITQYF. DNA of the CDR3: TGTGCCAGCAGTGGGACTAGCGGGACGGCAATCACGCAGTATTTT. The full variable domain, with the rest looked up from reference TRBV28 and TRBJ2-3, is DVKVTQSSRYLVKRTGEKVFLECVQDMDHENMFWYRQDPGLGLRLIYFSYDVKMKEKGDIPEGYSVSREKKERFSLILESASTNQTSMYLCASSGTSGTAITQYFGPGTRLTVL.

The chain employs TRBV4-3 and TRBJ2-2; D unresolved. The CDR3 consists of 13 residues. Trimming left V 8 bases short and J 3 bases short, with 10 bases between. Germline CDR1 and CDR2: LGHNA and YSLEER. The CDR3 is CASSKYDTGELFF. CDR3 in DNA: TGCGCCAGCTCTAAATACGACACCGGGGAGCTGTTTTTT.

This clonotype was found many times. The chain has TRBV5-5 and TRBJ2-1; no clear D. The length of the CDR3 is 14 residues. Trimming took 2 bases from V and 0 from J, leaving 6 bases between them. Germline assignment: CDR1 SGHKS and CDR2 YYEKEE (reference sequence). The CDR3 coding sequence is TGTGCCAGCAGCTTTTATAGCTCCTACAATGAGCAGTTCTTC. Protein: CASSFYSSYNEQFF.

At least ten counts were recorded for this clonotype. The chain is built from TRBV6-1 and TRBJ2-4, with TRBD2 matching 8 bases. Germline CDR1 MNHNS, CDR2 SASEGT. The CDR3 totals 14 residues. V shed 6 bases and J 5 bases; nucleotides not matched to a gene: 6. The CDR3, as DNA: TGTGCCAGCAGCCCGGGACTAGTCGAAAACATTCAGTACTTC. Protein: CASSPGLVENIQYF.

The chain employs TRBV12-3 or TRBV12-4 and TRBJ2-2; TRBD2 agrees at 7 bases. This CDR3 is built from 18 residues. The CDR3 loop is CTFSSPWLAEANTGELFF. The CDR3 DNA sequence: TGTACCTTCAGTTCCCCGTGGCTAGCGGAAGCGAACACCGGGGAGCTGTTTTTT.

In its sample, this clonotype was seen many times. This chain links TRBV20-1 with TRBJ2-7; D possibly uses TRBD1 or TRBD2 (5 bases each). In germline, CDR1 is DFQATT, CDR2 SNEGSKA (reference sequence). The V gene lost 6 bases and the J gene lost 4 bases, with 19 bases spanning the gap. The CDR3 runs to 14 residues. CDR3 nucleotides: TGCAGTGCCGGGGACCGGGGCGCCCTGTACGAGCAGTACTTC. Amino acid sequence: CSAGDRGALYEQYF.